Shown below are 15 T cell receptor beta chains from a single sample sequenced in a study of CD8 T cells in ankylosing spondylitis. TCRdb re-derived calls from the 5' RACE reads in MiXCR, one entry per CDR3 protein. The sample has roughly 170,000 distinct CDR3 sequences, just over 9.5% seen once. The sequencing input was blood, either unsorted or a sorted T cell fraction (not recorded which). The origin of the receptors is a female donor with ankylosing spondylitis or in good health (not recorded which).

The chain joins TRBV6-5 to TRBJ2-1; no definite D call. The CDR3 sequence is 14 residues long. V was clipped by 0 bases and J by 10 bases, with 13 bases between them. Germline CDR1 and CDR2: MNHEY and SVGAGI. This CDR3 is CASSYSSEAREQFF. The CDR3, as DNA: TGTGCCAGCAGTTACTCAAGCGAAGCGAGAGAGCAGTTCTTC.

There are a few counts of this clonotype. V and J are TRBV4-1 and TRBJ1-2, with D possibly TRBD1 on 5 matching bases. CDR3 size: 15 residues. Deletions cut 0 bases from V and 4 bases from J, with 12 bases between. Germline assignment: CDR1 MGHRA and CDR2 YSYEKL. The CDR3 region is CASSQDHQGFYGYTF. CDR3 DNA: TGCGCCAGCAGCCAAGATCACCAGGGCTTCTATGGCTACACCTTC.

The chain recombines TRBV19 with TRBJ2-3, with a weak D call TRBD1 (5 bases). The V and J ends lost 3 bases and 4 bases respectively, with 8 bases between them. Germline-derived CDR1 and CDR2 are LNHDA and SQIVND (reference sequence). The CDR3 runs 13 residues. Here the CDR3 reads CASSIEGADTQYF. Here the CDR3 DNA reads TGTGCCAGTAGTATCGAAGGGGCAGATACGCAGTATTTT. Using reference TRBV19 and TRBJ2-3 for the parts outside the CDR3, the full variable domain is DGGITQSPKYLFRKEGQNVTLSCEQNLNHDAMYWYRQDPGQGLRLIYYSQIVNDFQKGDIAEGYSVSREKKESFPLTVTSAQKNPTAFYLCASSIEGADTQYFGPGTRLTVL.

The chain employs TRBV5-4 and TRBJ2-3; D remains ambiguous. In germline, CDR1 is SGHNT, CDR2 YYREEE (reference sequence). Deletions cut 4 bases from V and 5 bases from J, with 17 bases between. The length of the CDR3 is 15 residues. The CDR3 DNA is TGTGCCAGCAGCGAGAAGGTAGCATACGAAGATACGCAGTATTTT. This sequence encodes CASSEKVAYEDTQYF.

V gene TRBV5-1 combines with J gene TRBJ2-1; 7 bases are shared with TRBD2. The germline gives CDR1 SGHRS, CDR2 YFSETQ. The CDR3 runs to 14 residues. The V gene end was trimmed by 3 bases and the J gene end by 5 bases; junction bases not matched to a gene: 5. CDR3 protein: CASSWEGINNEQFF. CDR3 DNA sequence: TGCGCCAGCAGCTGGGAGGGGATTAACAATGAGCAGTTCTTC.

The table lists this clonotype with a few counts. The CDR3 loop reads CASRPIGGTEAFF. In DNA form, the CDR3 reads TGTGCCAGCAGGCCCATCGGGGGGACTGAAGCTTTCTTT. The V gene is TRBV27, the J gene TRBJ1-1; maybe TRBD1 (5 bases). CDR3 size: 13 residues. CDR1 MNHEY and CDR2 SMNVEV come from the germline V gene (reference sequence). V lost 6 bases, J lost 5 bases, and 13 bases lay in between.

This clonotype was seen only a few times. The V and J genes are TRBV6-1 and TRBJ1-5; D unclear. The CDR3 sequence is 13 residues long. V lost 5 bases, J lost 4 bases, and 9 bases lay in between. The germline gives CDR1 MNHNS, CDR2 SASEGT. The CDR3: CASSPSSNQPQHF. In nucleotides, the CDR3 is TGTGCCAGCAGTCCATCCTCTAATCAGCCCCAGCATTTT.

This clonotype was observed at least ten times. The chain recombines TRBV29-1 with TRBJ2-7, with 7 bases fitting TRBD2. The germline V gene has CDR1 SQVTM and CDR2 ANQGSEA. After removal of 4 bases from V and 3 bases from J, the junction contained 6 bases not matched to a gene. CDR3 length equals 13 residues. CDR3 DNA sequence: TGCAGCGTTGTGGCGGGAGAAGACTACGAGCAGTACTTC. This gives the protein CSVVAGEDYEQYF.

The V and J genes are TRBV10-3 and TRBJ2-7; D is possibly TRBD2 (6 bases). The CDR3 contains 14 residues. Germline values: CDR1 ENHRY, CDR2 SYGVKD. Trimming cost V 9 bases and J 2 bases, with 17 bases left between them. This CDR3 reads CAIGLTEGTYEQYF. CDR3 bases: TGTGCCATAGGACTGACGGAGGGGACCTACGAGCAGTACTTC.

The CDR3, as DNA: TGCGCCAGCAGCCAAGAGGCGGGAGAGGGCTACGAGCAGTACTTC. It translates to CASSQEAGEGYEQYF. The gene calls are TRBV4-3 and TRBJ2-7; 7 positions agree with TRBD2. The germline CDR1 and CDR2 sequences are LGHNA and YSLEER. CDR3 length: 15 residues. J gave up 3 bases and V 0 bases, and 5 bases lay outside the gene matches.

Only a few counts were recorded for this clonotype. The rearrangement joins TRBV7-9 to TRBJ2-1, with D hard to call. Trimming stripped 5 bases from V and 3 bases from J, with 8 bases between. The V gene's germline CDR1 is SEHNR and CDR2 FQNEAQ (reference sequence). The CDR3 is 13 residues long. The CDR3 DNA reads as TGTGCCAGCAGCCCCGCCGACTACAATGAGCAGTTCTTC. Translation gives CASSPADYNEQFF.

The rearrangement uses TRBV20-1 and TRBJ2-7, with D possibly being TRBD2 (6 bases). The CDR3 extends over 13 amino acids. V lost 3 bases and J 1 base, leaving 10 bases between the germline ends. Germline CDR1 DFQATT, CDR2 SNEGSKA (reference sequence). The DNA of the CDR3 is TGCAGTGCTAGCCACGGACTATCCTACGAGCAGTACTTC. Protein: CSASHGLSYEQYF.

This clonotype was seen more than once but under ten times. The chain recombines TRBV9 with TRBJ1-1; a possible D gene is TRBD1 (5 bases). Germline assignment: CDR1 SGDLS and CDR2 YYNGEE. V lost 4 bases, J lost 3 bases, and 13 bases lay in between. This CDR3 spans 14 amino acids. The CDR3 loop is CASSLGHLHTEAFF. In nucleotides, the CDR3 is TGTGCCAGCAGCCTTGGACACCTCCACACTGAAGCTTTCTTT.

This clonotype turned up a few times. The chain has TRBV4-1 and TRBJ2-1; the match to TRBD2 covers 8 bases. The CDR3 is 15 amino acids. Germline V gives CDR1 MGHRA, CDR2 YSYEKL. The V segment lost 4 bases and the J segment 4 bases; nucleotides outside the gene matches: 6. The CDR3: CASSRDGGRYNEQFF. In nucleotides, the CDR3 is TGCGCCAGCAGCCGTGATGGCGGGAGGTACAATGAGCAGTTCTTC.

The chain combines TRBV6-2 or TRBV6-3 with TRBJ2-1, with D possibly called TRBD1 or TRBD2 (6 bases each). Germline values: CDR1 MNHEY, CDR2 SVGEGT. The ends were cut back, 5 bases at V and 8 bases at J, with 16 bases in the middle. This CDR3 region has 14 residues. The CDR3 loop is CASSPRGGLDEQFF. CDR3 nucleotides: TGTGCCAGCAGTCCCCGTGGGGGGCTGGATGAGCAGTTCTTC.